One T cell receptor beta chain is described in this entry. Per the original data handling: Estimation of nucleated cell counts was performed using reference gene primer amplification. Measured with immunoSEQ multiplex PCR; TCRdb has only the in-frame clones, and not every one. Clone size and the V and J calls come from that table; the DNA yielded D and trimming. The table records about 91,000 clones, 80% to 90% of them present only once. This entry comes from a study of blood T cell repertoires in COVID-19. Study context: COVID-19 samples, acute and convalescent, were from the United States, Italy and Spain. PBMCs, B-cell-depleted T cells, or T cells provided the cDNA or gDNA that made up the material.

V lost 4 bases, J lost 3 bases, and 20 bases lay in between. The germline gives CDR1 LNHDA, CDR2 SQIVND (reference sequence). The CDR3 has 17 amino acids. The sequenced sample was peripheral blood. This TCR derives from a woman between 65 and 79 years old with acute or convalescent COVID-19. The V call is TRBV19, the J call TRBJ2-3, with D uncertain. The CDR3 DNA is TGTGCCAGTAGTAGCCCCCCCGGCCGGAGAGCTACAGATACGCAGTATTTT. Protein: CASSSPPGRRATDTQYF. The entire variable domain, with the rest obtained from reference TRBV19 and TRBJ2-3, is as follows: DGGITQSPKYLFRKEGQNVTLSCEQNLNHDAMYWYRQDPGQGLRLIYYSQIVNDFQKGDIAEGYSVSREKKESFPLTVTSAQKNPTAFYLCASSSPPGRRATDTQYFGPGTRLTVL.